The present entry profiles one T cell receptor beta chain with its context. These data belong to a study of shared clonotypes between healthy human individuals. About the research overall: Every donor yielded three CD4 naive, three CD4 memory, two CD8 naive and one CD8 memory plate.

Trimming left V 2 bases short and J 0 bases short, with 14 bases between. The germline V gene has CDR1 KGHSH and CDR2 LQKENI. The CDR3 has 17 residues. Using immunoSEQ multiplex PCR, the repertoire was profiled, and TCRdb retains in-frame clones only, with some absent. The table includes about 1 million clones, approximately 76% detected once. Sequencing input: memory CD4+ T cells sorted from blood. Subset given: CD45RA-negative fraction. The receptor was derived from a man aged 18 to 29 in good health. The chain links TRBV18 to TRBJ1-3, with a weak D call TRBD1 (6 bases). The CDR3 DNA is TGTGCCAGCTCACCATTCGAACAGGGAGTCTCTGGAAACACCATATATTTT. This sequence encodes CASSPFEQGVSGNTIYF.